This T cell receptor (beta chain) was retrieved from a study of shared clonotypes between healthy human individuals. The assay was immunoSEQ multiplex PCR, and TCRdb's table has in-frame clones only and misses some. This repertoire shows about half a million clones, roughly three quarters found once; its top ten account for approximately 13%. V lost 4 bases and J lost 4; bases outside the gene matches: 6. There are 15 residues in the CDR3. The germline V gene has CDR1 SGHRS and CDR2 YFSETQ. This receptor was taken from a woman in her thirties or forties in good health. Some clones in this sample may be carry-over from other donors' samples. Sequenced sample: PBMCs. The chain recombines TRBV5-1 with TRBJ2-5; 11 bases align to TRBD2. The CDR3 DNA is TGCGCCAGCAGCCACGGACTAGCGGGTAGAGAGACCCAGTACTTC. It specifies CASSHGLAGRETQYF.